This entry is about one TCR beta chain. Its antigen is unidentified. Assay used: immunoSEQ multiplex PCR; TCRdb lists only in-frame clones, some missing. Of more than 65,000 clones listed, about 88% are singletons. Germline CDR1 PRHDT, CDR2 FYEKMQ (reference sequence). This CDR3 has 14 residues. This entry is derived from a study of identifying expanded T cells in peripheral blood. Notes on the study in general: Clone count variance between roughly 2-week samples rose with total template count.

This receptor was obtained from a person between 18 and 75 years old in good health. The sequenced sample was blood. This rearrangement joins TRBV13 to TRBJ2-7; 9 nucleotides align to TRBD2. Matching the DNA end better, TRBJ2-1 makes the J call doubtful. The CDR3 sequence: CASSLSGSFNEQFF. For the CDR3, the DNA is TGTGCCAGCAGCCTTAGCGGGAGCTTCAATGAGCAGTTCTTC.